These 7 T cell receptor beta chains came from one sample sequenced in a study of blood T cell repertoires in COVID-19. Profiling relied on immunoSEQ multiplex PCR, and the TCRdb table lists in-frame clones only, not all of them. The sample lists roughly 410,000 clones, 80% to 90% occurring once. The sequencing sample was made of peripheral blood. The origin of the receptors is a woman aged 60 to 75 with COVID-19, enrolled during active disease.

The J gene is TRBJ1-2, the V gene TRBV19; D is unclear. CDR1 is LNHDA, CDR2 SQIVND, per germline (reference sequence). This CDR3 is 14 amino acids long. V lost 4 bases and J lost 0, with 9 bases in between. CDR3 in amino acids: CASSRSSANYGYTF. Written as DNA, the CDR3 is TGTGCCAGTAGTAGGTCCAGCGCTAACTATGGCTACACCTTC.

The chain uses TRBV19 and TRBJ2-7; D might be TRBD2 (5 bases). Germline V gives CDR1 LNHDA, CDR2 SQIVND (reference sequence). V was clipped by 3 bases and J by 3 bases, with 12 bases between them. The CDR3 length is 14 residues. DNA for the CDR3: TGTGCCAGTAGTATCGCCTCGGGGATCTACGAGCAGTACTTC. Its protein product is CASSIASGIYEQYF.

In DNA, the CDR3 is TGTGCAAGTCGCTTAGGTTACCTCCGGGACAGACGCTATGGCTACACCTTC. This codes for CASRLGYLRDRRYGYTF. The gene calls are TRBV12-2 and TRBJ1-2; no check of the table's D call, TRBD1, against the DNA was made. TRBV12-2 is a documented pseudogene. This CDR3 contains 17 residues.

This sequence joins TRBV28 and TRBJ2-7; possibly TRBD2 for D (7 bases). The CDR3 totals 14 residues. V was cut by 8 bases and J by 2 bases, with 16 bases left in between. Per germline, CDR1 MDHEN and CDR2 SYDVKM. Here the CDR3 DNA reads TGTGCCAGCTGTCCCCCGGGGGGCCCCTACGAGCAGTACTTC. It codes for CASCPPGGPYEQYF.

The chain has TRBV5-5 and TRBJ2-1, with D perhaps TRBD2 (6 bases). The CDR3 has 15 residues. The germline gives CDR1 SGHKS, CDR2 YYEKEE (reference sequence). Trimming cost V 3 bases and J 6 bases, with 16 bases left between them. The DNA for the CDR3 is TGTGCCAGCAGCTCAGTCGCTAGCGTGGGCAATGAGCAGTTCTTC. Translating gives CASSSVASVGNEQFF.

The table lists this clone with a count of one. The chain joins TRBV2 to TRBJ2-3, with 9 bases identical to TRBD1. The trim removed 5 bases at V and 14 bases at J, leaving 5 bases unmatched. The CDR3 runs to 11 residues. The V gene's germline CDR1 is SNHLY and CDR2 FYNNEI. The CDR3 nucleotides read TGTGCCAGCAGTCGGGACAGGGTCGGGTATTTT. Its protein is CASSRDRVGYF.

This chain connects TRBV4-1 to TRBJ2-7; the match to TRBD1 covers 10 bases. With V trimmed by 1 base and J by 2 bases, 5 bases remained unmatched. Germline V gene sequence: CDR1 MGHRA, CDR2 YSYEKL. The CDR3 consists of 16 residues. CDR3 sequence: CASSQAAGQGTYEQYF. The CDR3 DNA reads as TGCGCCAGCAGCCAAGCAGCGGGACAGGGGACCTACGAGCAGTACTTC.